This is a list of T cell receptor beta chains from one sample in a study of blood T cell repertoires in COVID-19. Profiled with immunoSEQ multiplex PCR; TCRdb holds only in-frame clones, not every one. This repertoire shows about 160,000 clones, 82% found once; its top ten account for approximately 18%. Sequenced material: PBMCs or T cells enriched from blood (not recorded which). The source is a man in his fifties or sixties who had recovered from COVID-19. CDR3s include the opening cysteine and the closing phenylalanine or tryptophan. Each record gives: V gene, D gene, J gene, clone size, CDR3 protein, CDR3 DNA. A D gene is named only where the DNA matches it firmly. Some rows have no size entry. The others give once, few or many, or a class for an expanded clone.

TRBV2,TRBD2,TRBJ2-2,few,CATRSQGTSGNLRGYGELFF,TGTGCCACTAGGAGCCAGGGGACTAGCGGGAACTTAAGGGGTTACGGGGAGCTGTTTTTT
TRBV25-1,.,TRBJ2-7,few,CASSEHRVAGQYF,TGTGCCAGCAGTGAACACAGGGTCGCAGGGCAGTACTTC
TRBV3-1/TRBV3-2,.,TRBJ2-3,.,CASSPRAGAGDTQYF,TGTGCCAGCAGCCCCCGGGCAGGGGCCGGAGATACGCAGTATTTT
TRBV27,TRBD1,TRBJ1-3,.,CASSKGQGVGNTIYF,TGTGCCAGCAGTAAGGGACAGGGGGTAGGAAACACCATATATTTT
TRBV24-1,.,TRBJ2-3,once,CATSDNSRGTDTQYF,TGTGCCACCAGTGATAACTCCCGGGGCACAGATACGCAGTATTTT
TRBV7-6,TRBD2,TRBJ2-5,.,CASSQWRLALETQYF,TGTGCCAGCAGCCAGTGGAGACTAGCTCTTGAGACCCAGTACTTC
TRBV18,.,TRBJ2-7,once,CASSPQAGAYEQYF,TGTGCCAGCTCACCACAGGCAGGGGCCTACGAGCAGTACTTC
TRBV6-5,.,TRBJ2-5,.,CASSYSRGTQYF,TGTGCCAGCAGTTACAGTCGGGGGACCCAGTACTTC
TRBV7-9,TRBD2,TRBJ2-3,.,CASSSLPGLATDTQYF,TGTGCCAGCAGCTCTTTACCGGGACTAGCGACAGATACGCAGTATTTT
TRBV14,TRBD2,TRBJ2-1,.,CASSHMTSGYNEQFF,TGTGCCAGCAGCCACATGACTAGCGGCTACAATGAGCAGTTCTTC
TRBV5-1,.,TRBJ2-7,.,CASSLGAGASSSYEQYF,TGCGCCAGCAGCTTGGGTGCTGGGGCTTCTAGCTCCTACGAGCAGTACTTC
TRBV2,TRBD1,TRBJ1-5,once,CASSWGQGGQPQHF,TGTGCCAGCAGTTGGGGACAGGGAGGTCAGCCCCAGCATTTT
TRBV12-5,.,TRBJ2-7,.,CASGQGAFSYEQYF,TGTGCTAGTGGTCAAGGGGCGTTTTCCTACGAGCAGTACTTC
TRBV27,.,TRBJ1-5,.,CASRPRGYSNQPQHF,TGTGCCAGCAGACCGAGGGGGTATAGCAATCAGCCCCAGCATTTT
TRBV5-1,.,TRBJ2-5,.,CASSLVAGAAQETQYF,TGCGCCAGCAGCTTGGTGGCGGGGGCTGCCCAAGAGACCCAGTACTTC
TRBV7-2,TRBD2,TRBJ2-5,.,CASSSGLAEETQYF,TGTGCCAGCAGCTCGGGACTAGCGGAAGAGACCCAGTACTTC
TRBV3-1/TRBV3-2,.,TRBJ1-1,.,CASSQEAGGGTEAFF,TGTGCCAGCAGCCAAGAGGCTGGTGGAGGCACTGAAGCTTTCTTT
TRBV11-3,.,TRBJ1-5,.,CASRHRTDIGRRPNQPQHF,TGTGCCAGCAGACATAGGACAGATATTGGAAGGCGGCCGAATCAGCCCCAGCATTTT
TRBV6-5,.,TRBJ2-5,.,CASSPIDRMGTQYF,TGTGCCAGCAGTCCTATCGACAGAATGGGGACCCAGTACTTC
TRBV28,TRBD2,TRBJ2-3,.,CASSSGGVTDTQYF,TGTGCCAGCAGTTCGGGGGGTGTGACAGATACGCAGTATTTT
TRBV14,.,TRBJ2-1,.,CASSQVSSYNEQFF,TGTGCCAGCAGCCAAGTGAGCTCCTACAATGAGCAGTTCTTC
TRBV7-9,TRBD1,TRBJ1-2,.,CASSLHRGENYGYTF,TGTGCCAGCAGCCTGCACAGGGGCGAAAACTATGGCTACACCTTC
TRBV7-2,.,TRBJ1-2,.,CASSLSGQGNGYTF,TGTGCCAGCAGCTTATCGGGCCAGGGGAACGGCTACACCTTC
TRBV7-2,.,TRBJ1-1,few,CASSLSFPSEAFF,TGTGCCAGCAGCTTATCCTTCCCCAGTGAAGCTTTCTTT
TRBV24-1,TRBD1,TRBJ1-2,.,CATSDSSGTGQLDGYTF,TGTGCCACCAGTGACTCATCAGGGACAGGACAACTCGATGGCTACACCTTC
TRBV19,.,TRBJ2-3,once,CASSIRSSTDTQYF,TGTGCCAGTAGTATCCGGAGTAGCACAGATACGCAGTATTTT
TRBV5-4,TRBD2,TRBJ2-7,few,CASSLPGGGGYEQYF,TGTGCCAGCAGCTTACCGGGAGGGGGGGGCTACGAGCAGTACTTC
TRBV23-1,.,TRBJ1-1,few,CASSQRSTEAFF,TGCGCCAGCAGTCAACGGTCAACTGAAGCTTTCTTT
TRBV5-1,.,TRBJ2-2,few,CASSSSTGELFF,TGCGCCAGCAGCTCCTCTACCGGGGAGCTGTTTTTT
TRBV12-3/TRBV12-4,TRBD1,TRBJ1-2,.,CASMGGGQGAYTF,TGTGCCAGCATGGGTGGGGGACAGGGGGCCTACACCTTC
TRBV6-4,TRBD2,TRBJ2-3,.,CASSDSGGNTDTQYF,TGTGCCAGCAGTGATAGCGGGGGGAACACAGATACGCAGTATTTT
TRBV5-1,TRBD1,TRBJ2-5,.,CASSLDRGLETQYF,TGCGCCAGCAGCTTGGACAGGGGGCTAGAGACCCAGTACTTC
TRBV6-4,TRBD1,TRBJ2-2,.,CASSRVGTGATGELFF,TGTGCCAGCAGCAGAGTGGGGACAGGGGCCACCGGGGAGCTGTTTTTT
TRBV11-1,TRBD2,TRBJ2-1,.,CASSPGLASDEQFF,TGTGCCAGCAGCCCCGGACTAGCATCCGATGAGCAGTTCTTC
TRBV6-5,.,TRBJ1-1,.,CASSYGGGQGNTEAFF,TGTGCCAGCAGTTACGGGGGGGGCCAGGGGAACACTGAAGCTTTCTTT
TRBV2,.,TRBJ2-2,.,CASRYRADTGELFF,TGTGCCAGCAGATACAGGGCGGACACCGGGGAGCTGTTTTTT
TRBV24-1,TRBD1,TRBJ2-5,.,CATSDTRQGKETQYF,TGTGCCACCAGTGATACCCGACAGGGAAAAGAGACCCAGTACTTC
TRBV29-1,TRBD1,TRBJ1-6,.,CSVGEAGGNSPLHF,TGCAGCGTTGGTGAGGCAGGGGGAAATTCACCCCTCCACTTT
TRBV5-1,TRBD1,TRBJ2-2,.,CASSGDRGRSNTGELFF,TGCGCCAGCAGCGGGGACAGGGGGCGATCGAACACCGGGGAGCTGTTTTTT
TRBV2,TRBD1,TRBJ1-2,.,CASSLWATGLYGYTF,TGTGCCAGCAGTCTATGGGCGACAGGGCTCTATGGCTACACCTTC
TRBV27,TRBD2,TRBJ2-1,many,CASQARGDPGLADSSYNEQFF,TGTGCCAGCCAAGCTCGGGGAGACCCGGGACTAGCGGATAGCTCCTACAATGAGCAGTTCTTC
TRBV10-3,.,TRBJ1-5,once,CAISDSQWQPQHF,TGTGCCATCAGTGACTCTCAGTGGCAGCCCCAGCATTTT
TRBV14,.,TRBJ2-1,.,CASSQDLPGGGEQFF,TGTGCCAGCAGCCAGGACTTGCCAGGGGGAGGTGAGCAGTTCTTC
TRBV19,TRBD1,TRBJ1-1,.,CASSTGDRKRSEAFF,TGTGCCAGTAGTACAGGGGACAGGAAAAGGAGTGAAGCTTTCTTT
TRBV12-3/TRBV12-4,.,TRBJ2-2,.,CASSLQLWELFF,TGTGCCAGCAGCCTACAGCTTTGGGAGCTGTTTTTT
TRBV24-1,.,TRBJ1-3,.,CATSEQGPGNTIYF,TGTGCCACCAGCGAACAGGGCCCTGGAAACACCATATATTTT
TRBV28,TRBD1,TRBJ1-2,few,CASTISGGSLYGYTF,TGTGCCAGCACCATATCAGGGGGGTCCCTCTATGGCTACACCTTC
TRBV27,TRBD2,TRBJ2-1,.,CASSLLGGGAENEQFF,TGTGCCAGCAGTTTACTCGGCGGGGGGGCCGAGAATGAGCAGTTCTTC
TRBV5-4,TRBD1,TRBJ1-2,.,CASRGDSNYGYTF,TGTGCCAGCAGAGGGGACAGTAACTATGGCTACACCTTC
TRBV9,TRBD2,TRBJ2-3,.,CASSAGTSGTTSTDTQYF,TGTGCCAGCAGCGCGGGGACTAGCGGTACCACTAGCACAGATACGCAGTATTTT
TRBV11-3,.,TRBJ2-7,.,CASSPNGYEQYF,TGTGCCAGCAGCCCAAACGGCTACGAGCAGTACTTC
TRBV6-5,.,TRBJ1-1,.,CASNAGAQAAFF,TGTGCCAGCAATGCTGGGGCGCAGGCAGCTTTCTTT